The clone carrying this T cell receptor (beta chain) has only one observation. The sample comes from a study of human versus mouse CDR3 diversity and MHC coevolution. Some clones are missing from TCRdb's copy, which holds only in-frame ones; the method was immunoSEQ multiplex PCR. The sample has about 83,000 clones, about nine tenths seen once. Germline V gene sequence: CDR1 SGHRS, CDR2 YFSETQ. Trimming removed 5 bases from V and 4 bases from J; junction bases left unmatched: 5. The CDR3 extends over 14 amino acids. The J gene is TRBJ2-3, the V gene TRBV5-1; the match to TRBD2 covers 9 bases. Material for sequencing was naive CD4+ T cells from blood. Subset given: CD45RO-negative CD62L-positive naive CD4 T cells. The sequence came from a person between 25 and 70 years old in good health. Here the CDR3 reads CASSGGRAADTQYF. The CDR3 nucleotides are TGCGCCAGCAGTGGCGGGAGGGCCGCAGATACGCAGTATTTT.